The rows below give T cell receptor beta chains drawn from one sample of a study of T cells in Graves' hyperthyroidism and ophthalmopathy. TCRdb called the multiplex PCR reads again in MiXCR, with one record for every CDR3 protein. The sample gives 350,000 or so distinct CDR3 sequences, approximately 18% of which show up once; approximately 33% is in the top ten. The sample was blood. Every receptor here comes from a woman between 25 and 40 years old with Graves' hyperthyroidism that later progressed to Graves' ophthalmopathy. The CDR3 runs from the conserved cysteine through the conserved F or W. Fields, in order: clone size, D gene, V gene, J gene, CDR3 DNA, CDR3 protein. A D gene is named only where the DNA matches it firmly. The size of a clone is reported for some rows only, either as once, few or many, or as a class for expanded clones.

NA,TRBD2,TRBV12-3/TRBV12-4,TRBJ2-1,TGTGCCAGCAGTCCCCTCCGGGCCAGCGGGGGAGGCAGCGTTTACAATGAGCAGTTCTTC,CASSPLRASGGGSVYNEQFF
many,NA,TRBV19,TRBJ1-1,TGTGCCAGTAACACAGGGATGAACACTGAAGCTTTCTTT,CASNTGMNTEAFF
many,TRBD1,TRBV7-2,TRBJ1-1,TGTGCCAGCAGCCCCAGCGGACAGGGGATCACTGAAGCTTTCTTT,CASSPSGQGITEAFF
NA,NA,TRBV20-1,TRBJ2-5,TGCAGTGCTAGACAGGAAGAGACCCAGTACTTC,CSARQEETQYF
few,NA,TRBV20-1,TRBJ2-1,TGCAGTGCTAGAGATCGACATCGAGCCTACAATGAGCAGTTCTTC,CSARDRHRAYNEQFF
many,NA,TRBV4-1,TRBJ1-1,TGCGCCAGCAGCCAAGTGCGGGGTACGAACACTGAAGCTTTCTTT,CASSQVRGTNTEAFF
NA,TRBD1,TRBV15,TRBJ2-1,TGTGCCACCAGCAGAACCGGGACAGATATTTACAATGAGCAGTTCTTC,CATSRTGTDIYNEQFF
many,TRBD2,TRBV7-6,TRBJ2-1,TGTGCCAGCAGGGCGGGTAGCGGGAGAAATGAGCAGTTCTTC,CASRAGSGRNEQFF
many,TRBD1,TRBV7-8,TRBJ1-1,TGTGCCAGCAGCTTAGTAATCGGACAGGGGGCTGTCGCTGAAGCTTTCTTT,CASSLVIGQGAVAEAFF
many,NA,TRBV28,TRBJ2-1,TGTGCCAGCAGTTTCCGAAGACAGAACAATGAGCAGTTCTTC,CASSFRRQNNEQFF
many,NA,TRBV11-2,TRBJ2-1,TGTGCCAGCAGCTTAGTTGGTATCAATGAGCAGTTCTTC,CASSLVGINEQFF
many,NA,TRBV5-1,TRBJ2-7,TGCGCCAGCAGCGTGGACACACTCTACGAGCAGTACTTC,CASSVDTLYEQYF
many,NA,TRBV28,TRBJ1-6,TGTGCCAGCAGTGAGATGGATTCACCCCTCCACTTT,CASSEMDSPLHF
many,NA,TRBV27,TRBJ2-7,TGTGCCAGCAGTTTATCGGACAGCTCCTACGAGCAGTACTTC,CASSLSDSSYEQYF
NA,NA,TRBV3-1,TRBJ2-7,TGTGCCAGCAGCCTCAGGGACCTCTCCTACGAGCAGTACTTC,CASSLRDLSYEQYF
many,TRBD2,TRBV4-2,TRBJ2-7,TGTGCCAGCAGCCAGGGAATCGGACTAGAAGCCTCCTACGAGCAGTACTTC,CASSQGIGLEASYEQYF
many,TRBD2,TRBV20-1,TRBJ2-7,TGCAGTGCTAGAGAAACAAAAAAGCGGACTAGCGGGAGTTACGAGCAGTACTTC,CSARETKKRTSGSYEQYF
few,NA,TRBV28,TRBJ1-5,TGTGCCAGCAGTTTACCACCTATCTTGGGCAATCAGCCCCAGCATTTT,CASSLPPILGNQPQHF
few,TRBD1,TRBV5-6,TRBJ1-6,TGTGCCAGCAGCTCGGTGGACAGGGGACAGAATTCACCCCTCCACTTT,CASSSVDRGQNSPLHF
many,NA,TRBV2,TRBJ2-7,TGTGCCAGCAGTGCGAGCCTGCTCTCCTACGAGCAGTACTTC,CASSASLLSYEQYF
many,NA,TRBV2,TRBJ2-5,TGTGCCAGCTGTACAGCGAAAGAGACCCAGTACTTC,CASCTAKETQYF
many,NA,TRBV7-9,TRBJ1-1,TGTGCCAGCAGCTTGGGTCAGGGGTTGAACACTGAAGCTTTCTTT,CASSLGQGLNTEAFF
many,NA,TRBV3-1,TRBJ2-7,TGTGCCAGCAGCCAAGGCGGAGGCGAGCAGTACTTC,CASSQGGGEQYF
many,NA,TRBV20-1,TRBJ2-1,TGCAGTGCTAGCGGGGCAGGGAACAATGAGCAGTTCTTC,CSASGAGNNEQFF
many,NA,TRBV24-1,TRBJ1-5,TGTGCCACCAGTGATGATCATTACTCGGGCGCACCCCAGCATTTT,CATSDDHYSGAPQHF
few,TRBD1,TRBV6-2/TRBV6-3,TRBJ1-6,TGTGCCAGCAGCCGGACCCTATTGGGACAGACAAACCATTCACCCCTCCACTTT,CASSRTLLGQTNHSPLHF
many,TRBD2,TRBV27,TRBJ2-3,TGTGCCAGCAGTGGCCAACTAGCGGGAGGGCGGTTCTCCCCAGATACGCAGTATTTT,CASSGQLAGGRFSPDTQYF
many,NA,TRBV6-1,TRBJ1-6,TGTGCCAGCAGTTCAGGACAATACAGGGTCCGGAATTCACCCCTCCACTTT,CASSSGQYRVRNSPLHF
NA,NA,TRBV6-1,TRBJ2-3,TGTGCCAGCAGACCCGAGGAGGTTATAACAGATACGCAGTATTTT,CASRPEEVITDTQYF
many,NA,TRBV6-2/TRBV6-3,TRBJ2-5,TGTGCCAGCAGTTACCTTAGGAGAGGCCAAGAGACCCAGTACTTC,CASSYLRRGQETQYF
NA,TRBD1,TRBV20-1,TRBJ1-6,TGCAGTGCTATGGCCAGGGGGAATTCACCCCTCCACTTT,CSAMARGNSPLHF
NA,NA,TRBV15,TRBJ2-2,TGTGCCACCAGCAGAGATAAAGGGTACACCGGGGAGCTGTTTTTT,CATSRDKGYTGELFF
many,NA,TRBV29-1,TRBJ1-1,TGCAGCGTCCCAAAGGGACAGAACACTGAAGCTTTCTTT,CSVPKGQNTEAFF
NA,NA,TRBV11-2,TRBJ1-5,TGTGCCAGCAGCTTAGTGGAGGACAATCAGCCCCAGCATTTT,CASSLVEDNQPQHF
NA,NA,TRBV5-4,TRBJ2-1,TGTGCCAGCAGCTACACCGGGAATGAGCAGTTCTTC,CASSYTGNEQFF
few,NA,TRBV5-6,TRBJ2-7,TGTGCCAGCAGCTTGGCTGGGTACAGCTCCTACGAGCAGTACTTC,CASSLAGYSSYEQYF
NA,NA,TRBV5-1,TRBJ1-3,TGCGCCAGCAGCGAATACTCTGGAAACACCATATATTTT,CASSEYSGNTIYF
few,NA,TRBV28,TRBJ2-4,TGTGCCAGCAGTACGACCCCCCTACAGCTTCTAGCCAAAAACATTCAGTACTTC,CASSTTPLQLLAKNIQYF
many,TRBD2,TRBV30,TRBJ2-1,TGTGCCTGGAGTTCGGATAGCGGGCTGTACAATGAGCAGTTCTTC,CAWSSDSGLYNEQFF
few,NA,TRBV3-1,TRBJ1-4,TGTGCCAGCAGCCAACAACGGGGGGTTGAAAAACTGTTTTTT,CASSQQRGVEKLFF
NA,NA,TRBV20-1,TRBJ1-1,TGCAGTGCTAGCAAGTGGGTGTTGGGCACTGAAGCTTTCTTT,CSASKWVLGTEAFF
few,NA,TRBV27,TRBJ2-7,TGTGCCAGCATCGCTTCAGGGGACTACGAGCAGTACTTC,CASIASGDYEQYF
few,TRBD1,TRBV5-1,TRBJ2-7,TGCGCCAGCAGCCCAGGGACAGGGGGTGTTTACGAGCAGTACTTC,CASSPGTGGVYEQYF
NA,TRBD2,TRBV7-2,TRBJ2-7,TGTGCCAGCAGCTCCTACGGACTAGCGGTTTCCTACGAGCAGTACTTC,CASSSYGLAVSYEQYF
many,NA,TRBV28,TRBJ1-2,TGTGCCACAAAGACAGCGAACTATGGCTACACCTTC,CATKTANYGYTF
few,NA,TRBV20-1,TRBJ1-2,TGCAGTGCTTGGGGAGGGTTCTCAGATAACTATGGCTACACCTTC,CSAWGGFSDNYGYTF
many,NA,TRBV30,TRBJ2-7,TGTGCCTGGAGTGTAGCAGGGGATCCCTACGAGCAGTACTTC,CAWSVAGDPYEQYF
NA,NA,TRBV6-1,TRBJ1-6,TGTGCCAGCAGTCGAAACGTCGGGGGGGTTAGCTCCTATAATTCACCCCTCCACTTT,CASSRNVGGVSSYNSPLHF
few,TRBD1,TRBV27,TRBJ2-1,TGTGCCAGCAGTCTGGGACAGGGCCGCTCCTACAATGAGCAGTTCTTC,CASSLGQGRSYNEQFF
NA,NA,TRBV11-2,TRBJ2-3,TGTGCCAGCAGCTTAGATCGGCACCAGAGCAGCACAGATACGCAGTATTTT,CASSLDRHQSSTDTQYF
many,NA,TRBV27,TRBJ1-4,TGTGCCAGCAGTCAAATCGGCGTGGCAAATGAAAAACTGTTTTTT,CASSQIGVANEKLFF